This TCR beta chain was recovered during a study of identical twins. Template switching introduced a universal primer site, and the cDNA bore unique molecular identifiers. MiXCR was run by TCRdb on the 5' RACE reads, yielding one entry per CDR3 protein. The repertoire holds about 470,000 distinct CDR3 sequences, roughly 26% seen once, with roughly 2.8% in the top ten. The J segment lost 2 bases and the V segment lost 9 bases, leaving 9 bases of the junction unmatched. The CDR3 is 15 amino acids. CDR1 MDHEN and CDR2 SYDVKM come from the germline V gene. These data were also filed under a second study, of T cells expressing NK-cell markers. As reported in that work: Cells sorted as CD3+CD56+NKG2C+, CD3+CD56+NKG2C- and CD3+CD56-NKG2C+ T cells supplied the TCR beta repertoires. Restricting sorting to alpha-beta TCR T cells was achieved in several experiments by an anti-gamma-delta TCR antibody. These same clonotypes (in four donors) also led the CD3+CD56-NKG2C+ fraction.

The rearrangement links TRBV28 to TRBJ1-5; 8 positions agree with TRBD1. This TCR was recovered from a woman aged 18-29 years in good health. The sample comprised CD4+ T cells sorted from blood. The CDR3 DNA reads as TGTGCCAGTCGAGATCAGGGGGCCGGCAATCAGCCCCAGCATTTT. This encodes CASRDQGAGNQPQHF.